Below are 24 T cell receptor beta chains sequenced from a single sample in a study of Ad26.COV2.S vaccination and SARS-CoV-2 variants. Noted treatment: roughly 20 received Ad26.COV2.S at low or high dose, single or two shots; roughly five received placebo; per-sample allocation not given. Day 63 after the first injection of vaccine or placebo was the sampling time. Libraries were prepared by immunoSEQ multiplex PCR; TCRdb keeps only in-frame clonotypes and omits some of them. Found here are approximately 300,000 clones, approximately 80% of them singletons; the top ten hold roughly 2%. Sequencing used peripheral blood, obtained in a trial of Ad26.COV2.S vaccine versus placebo. Receptor source: a person between 18 and 59 years old who received the Ad26.COV2.S COVID-19 vaccine or a placebo.

The genes are TRBV19 and TRBJ2-5, with a possible D match to TRBD2 (6 bases). The CDR3 has 13 amino acids. Germline CDR1 is LNHDA and CDR2 is SQIVND (reference sequence). V dropped 3 bases and J dropped 9 bases, with 14 bases sitting between them. CDR3 coding DNA: TGTGCCAGTAGTATTTCGGGGGACGGGGCCCAGTACTTC. This gives the protein CASSISGDGAQYF.

V usage is TRBV4-1 and J usage is TRBJ1-1; 7 bases fit TRBD1. The CDR3 is 17 residues long. Germline CDR1 is MGHRA and CDR2 is YSYEKL. V lost 0 bases and J lost 1; bases outside the gene matches: 8. The CDR3 DNA reads TGCGCCAGCAGCCAAGAAGAGGGGGACAGTTGGAACACTGAAGCTTTCTTT. It specifies CASSQEEGDSWNTEAFF.

This sequence joins TRBV2 and TRBJ2-7; D is unclear. Germline lookup yields CDR1 SNHLY and CDR2 FYNNEI. CDR3 length: 15 amino acids. V lost 6 bases and J 7 bases, leaving 22 bases between the germline ends. The CDR3 loop is CASSLTLVRFEEQYF. In DNA form, the CDR3 reads TGTGCCAGCAGCCTAACACTTGTCCGTTTTGAGGAGCAGTACTTC.

The V gene is TRBV18, the J gene TRBJ2-3; 9 bases agree with TRBD1. Germline lookup yields CDR1 KGHSH and CDR2 LQKENI. This CDR3 spans 17 amino acids. J was trimmed by 1 base and V by 6 bases; bases with no gene match: 11. The CDR3 protein is CASSLLPGQGRTDTQYF. The CDR3 DNA sequence: TGTGCCAGCTCCCTCCTTCCGGGACAGGGACGCACAGATACGCAGTATTTT.

V is TRBV18 and J is TRBJ2-2; 15 positions agree with TRBD2. Trimming removed 4 bases from V and 1 base from J; junction bases left unmatched: 4. This CDR3 contains 18 residues. Germline V gene lookup returns CDR1 KGHSH and CDR2 LQKENI. As DNA, the CDR3 is TGTGCCAGCTCACAGGGACTAGCGGGGGGCCGGAACACCGGGGAGCTGTTTTTT. It is translated as CASSQGLAGGRNTGELFF. Full variable domain (outside the CDR3, taken from reference TRBV18 and TRBJ2-2): NAGVMQNPRHLVRRRGQEARLRCSPMKGHSHVYWYRQLPEEGLKFMVYLQKENIIDESGMPKERFSAEFPKEGPSILRIQQVVRGDSAAYFCASSQGLAGGRNTGELFFGEGSRLTVL.

The chain combines TRBV5-1 with TRBJ2-2; the match to TRBD1 covers 7 bases. Germline-derived CDR1 and CDR2 are SGHRS and YFSETQ. Losses at the gene ends were 4 bases for V and 2 bases for J; bases not matched to a gene: 5. The CDR3 sequence is 15 residues long. DNA of the CDR3: TGCGCCAGCAGCCTCGGGACAGCCAACACCGGGGAGCTGTTTTTT. It translates to CASSLGTANTGELFF.

The chain uses TRBV19 and TRBJ2-3, with 15 bases aligning to TRBD2. J lost 10 bases, V lost 6 bases, and 11 bases had no gene match. The CDR3 runs to 16 residues. The germline CDR1 and CDR2 sequences are LNHDA and SQIVND (reference sequence). CDR3 sequence (DNA): TGTGCCAGTAGCCTAAAGGGACTAGCGGGGGGCAGTGCGCAGTATTTT. As protein: CASSLKGLAGGSAQYF. Full variable domain (missing parts from reference TRBV19 and TRBJ2-3): DGGITQSPKYLFRKEGQNVTLSCEQNLNHDAMYWYRQDPGQGLRLIYYSQIVNDFQKGDIAEGYSVSREKKESFPLTVTSAQKNPTAFYLCASSLKGLAGGSAQYFGPGTRLTVL.

This clone turned up a few times. The chain has TRBV18 and TRBJ1-1; D is perhaps TRBD1 (5 bases). Germline V gene data show CDR1 as KGHSH and CDR2 as LQKENI. V lost 2 bases and J 8 bases, leaving 9 bases between the germline ends. CDR3 length: 12 amino acids. The CDR3 DNA reads as TGTGCCAGCTCACCAGACAGAGAAGAAGCTTTCTTT. Its protein is CASSPDREEAFF.

The V call is TRBV9, the J call TRBJ1-3, with 9 bases identical to TRBD1. Germline values: CDR1 SGDLS, CDR2 YYNGEE. The CDR3 consists of 15 residues. V lost 4 bases and J lost 4; bases outside the gene matches: 6. The CDR3 is CASSLWGQGGNTIYF. The DNA of the CDR3 is TGTGCCAGCAGCCTCTGGGGACAGGGCGGAAACACCATATATTTT.

DNA for the CDR3: TGCGCCAGCAGCTTAGCCGGGACCAGCTACGAGCAGTACTTC. Encoded protein: CASSLAGTSYEQYF. The chain is built from TRBV5-1 and TRBJ2-7; perhaps D is TRBD1 or TRBD2 (5 bases each). Trimming removed 2 bases from V and 3 bases from J, with 12 bases in between. The CDR3 spans 14 residues. CDR1 and CDR2 from the germline V gene are SGHRS and YFSETQ.

V is TRBV7-2 and J is TRBJ1-2; D may be TRBD1 (6 bases). V lost 5 bases and J 1 base, leaving 17 bases between the germline ends. CDR1 is SGHTA and CDR2 is FQGNSA in the germline V gene. The CDR3 consists of 16 residues. CDR3 in amino acids: CASSPWTARINYGYTF. The CDR3, as DNA: TGTGCCAGCAGCCCCTGGACAGCCCGAATTAACTATGGCTACACCTTC.

V gene TRBV15 combines with J gene TRBJ1-4; 10 bases map to TRBD1. CDR3 size: 16 residues. Germline CDR1 and CDR2: LNHNV and YYDKDF (reference sequence). V lost 0 bases, J lost 4 bases, and 2 bases stayed unmatched. The DNA of the CDR3 is TGTGCCACCAGCAGAGATCGGACAGGGGGTAATGAAAAACTGTTTTTT. It is translated as CATSRDRTGGNEKLFF.

The rearrangement links TRBV25-1 to TRBJ2-6; 9 positions match TRBD1. V shed 4 bases, J shed 0 bases, and the junction held 7 bases outside the gene matches. In germline, CDR1 is MGHDK, CDR2 SYGVNS. The CDR3 is 18 amino acids. The CDR3, as DNA: TGTGCCAGCAGTGGACGGACAGGGGCCTTCTCTGGGGCCAACGTCCTGACTTTC. It specifies CASSGRTGAFSGANVLTF.

A word on this clone: This same CDR3 is encoded by further DNA sequences in the sample. This chain links TRBV5-8 with TRBJ2-7; D is perhaps TRBD1 (5 bases). The V end lost 0 bases, the J end lost 3 bases, and 7 bases lay between the germline ends. Germline lookup yields CDR1 SGHTS and CDR2 YDEGEE. The CDR3 length is 13 residues. CDR3 region: CASSLGRDYEQYF. The DNA of the CDR3 is TGTGCCAGCAGCTTGGGCAGGGACTACGAGCAGTACTTC.

The rearrangement uses TRBV27 and TRBJ2-7; TRBD2 might be the D (5 bases). The CDR3 contains 16 residues. Germline loops: CDR1 MNHEY, CDR2 SMNVEV (reference sequence). Trimming removed 5 bases from V and 0 bases from J, with 17 bases in between. CDR3 sequence: CASSPNPSLSSYEQYF. The CDR3, as DNA: TGTGCCAGCAGTCCAAACCCTAGCCTCAGCTCCTACGAGCAGTACTTC.

The chain joins TRBV12-3 or TRBV12-4 to TRBJ1-3; D is ambiguous. The CDR3 runs to 13 residues. Trimming took off 5 bases at V and 9 bases at J, with 14 bases between the two ends. CDR3 sequence: CASSLTAFGTIYF. The CDR3 DNA sequence: TGTGCCAGCAGTCTTACAGCGTTCGGCACCATATATTTT.

V and J are TRBV9 and TRBJ1-2; 9 positions match TRBD1. The J segment lost 3 bases and the V segment lost 3 bases, leaving 6 bases of the junction unmatched. There are 15 residues in the CDR3. CDR1 SGDLS and CDR2 YYNGEE come from the germline V gene. The CDR3 DNA is TGTGCCAGCAGCGCTCATACAGGGGGCGACTATGGCTACACCTTC. This codes for CASSAHTGGDYGYTF.

The rearrangement uses TRBV7-3 and TRBJ2-5; D may match TRBD1 or TRBD2 (6 bases each). The germline V and J ends were trimmed by 3 bases and 4 bases, with 15 bases remaining between them. In germline, CDR1 is SGHTA, CDR2 FQGTGA. The CDR3 is made up of 15 amino acids. The CDR3 region has the DNA TGTGCCAGCAGCTTCTCCGGGGGCGAGATAGAGACCCAGTACTTC. This gives the protein CASSFSGGEIETQYF.

The rearrangement links TRBV5-4 to TRBJ2-1; 9 bases are shared with TRBD2. The CDR3 loop spans 16 amino acids. Trimming took 0 bases from V and 5 from J; bases not matched to a gene: 6. From germline, CDR1 is SGHNT and CDR2 YYREEE (reference sequence). The CDR3 reads CASSLGGSGGNNEQFF. CDR3 coding DNA: TGTGCCAGCAGCTTGGGTGGTAGCGGGGGCAACAATGAGCAGTTCTTC.

CDR3 nucleotides: TGTGCCAGCAGCTCCTTTGGGCAGGGGCATATCGCCATATATTTT. It yields the protein CASSSFGQGHIAIYF. The chain carries TRBV5-5 and TRBJ1-3; D may be TRBD1 (6 bases). Trimming shortened V by 3 bases and J by 11 bases, and 21 bases separated the two germline ends. The length of the CDR3 is 15 residues. The germline CDR1 and CDR2 sequences are SGHKS and YYEKEE (reference sequence).

This chain joins TRBV7-2 and TRBJ2-3; 15 bases fit TRBD2. The CDR3 covers 19 residues. The germline V gene has CDR1 SGHTA and CDR2 FQGNSA. The junction had 13 bases not matched to a gene; V was cut back by 5 bases and J by 4 bases. The CDR3 reads CASSQRGLAGGSYPDTQYF. The DNA of the CDR3 is TGTGCCAGCAGCCAACGAGGACTAGCGGGGGGGTCATACCCAGATACGCAGTATTTT. Combining the CDR3 with reference TRBV7-2 and TRBJ2-3 gives the whole variable domain GAGVSQSPSNKVTEKGKDVELRCDPISGHTALYWYRQSLGQGLEFLIYFQGNSAPDKSGLPSDRFSAERTGGSVSTLTIQRTQQEDSAVYLCASSQRGLAGGSYPDTQYFGPGTRLTVL.

The rearrangement links TRBV18 to TRBJ2-5; a possible D gene is TRBD2 (5 bases). The germline V gene has CDR1 KGHSH and CDR2 LQKENI. The V end was cut by 6 bases, the J end by 5 bases, with 13 bases between. The CDR3 runs to 13 residues. CDR3 in DNA: TGTGCCAGCTCTCTCGGGGTAGAGGAGACCCAGTACTTC. Its protein is CASSLGVEETQYF.

In its sample, this clone was seen once. This chain joins TRBV4-2 and TRBJ1-2; 9 bases fit TRBD1. The ends lost 7 bases at V and 2 bases at J; junction bases unmatched: 2. From germline, CDR1 is LGHNA and CDR2 YNFKEQ. The CDR3 is 13 amino acids. The chain's CDR3 is CASTGTGNYGYTF. DNA for the CDR3: TGTGCCAGCACCGGGACAGGGAACTATGGCTACACCTTC.

This clone was detected once. The chain employs TRBV19 and TRBJ2-3; D may be TRBD2 (6 bases). This CDR3 comprises 19 residues. Trimming shortened V by 0 bases and J by 2 bases, and 21 bases separated the two germline ends. CDR1 LNHDA and CDR2 SQIVND come from the germline V gene (reference sequence). Written as DNA, the CDR3 is TGTGCCAGTAGTATAGATTTGGGGGGAGGCGGGGTTCTCACAGATACGCAGTATTTT. Its translation is CASSIDLGGGGVLTDTQYF.